This T cell receptor beta chain was documented in a study of shared clonotypes between healthy human individuals. Study-wide points: An expected dependence of interdonor clonotype sharing on sequencing depth was noted. Only blood samples were collected, and tissue repertoires likely differ. Rarefaction curves obtained for sorted subsets showed sequencing incomplete despite large depth.

Roughly 210 ng DNA, around 30,000 T cell genomes, went into each sorted-subset replicate PCR. Only in-frame clones appear in the TCRdb table, and some are missing; sequencing was by immunoSEQ multiplex PCR. The sample has 950,000 to 1,200,000 clones, about 80% seen once. CDR3 length equals 14 residues. Germline V gene lookup returns CDR1 SGHTA and CDR2 FQGNSA. V gave up 2 bases and J gave up 3 bases, with 11 bases separating them. Comment on this clone: Its target is unknown.

Sequenced: memory CD4+ T cells from PBMCs. Subset here: CD45RA-negative fraction. The chain uses TRBV7-2 and TRBJ2-7, with D perhaps matching TRBD1 (6 bases). This TCR was sampled from a young man in good health. Some clones in this sample may be carry-over from other donors' samples. The chain's CDR3 is CASSLSGRGYEQYF. CDR3 DNA sequence: TGTGCCAGCAGCTTATCGGGCAGGGGCTACGAGCAGTACTTC.